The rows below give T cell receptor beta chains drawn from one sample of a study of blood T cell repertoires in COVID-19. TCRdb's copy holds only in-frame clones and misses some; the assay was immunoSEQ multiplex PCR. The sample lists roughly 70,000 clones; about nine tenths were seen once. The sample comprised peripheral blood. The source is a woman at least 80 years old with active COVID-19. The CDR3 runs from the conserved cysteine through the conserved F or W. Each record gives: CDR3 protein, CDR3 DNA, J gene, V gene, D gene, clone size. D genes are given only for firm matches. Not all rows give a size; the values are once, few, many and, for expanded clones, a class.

CASSPIASGRAYNEQFF | TGTGCCAGCAGCCCCATTGCCAGCGGGAGGGCCTACAATGAGCAGTTCTTC | TRBJ2-1 | TRBV9 | TRBD2 | NA
CASSLGTVSGANVLTF | TGTGCCAGCAGCTTAGGGACAGTCTCTGGGGCCAACGTCCTGACTTTC | TRBJ2-6 | TRBV7-9 | NA | NA
CSASGGTGGVQPQHF | TGCAGTGCTAGTGGCGGGACAGGGGGGGTTCAGCCCCAGCATTTT | TRBJ1-5 | TRBV20-1 | TRBD1 | few
CASSPGQGTYEQYF | TGTGCCAGCAGCCCTGGACAGGGGACCTACGAGCAGTACTTC | TRBJ2-7 | TRBV9 | TRBD1 | NA
CASSFPDRYQPQHF | TGTGCCAGCAGTTTCCCGGACAGATATCAGCCCCAGCATTTT | TRBJ1-5 | TRBV28 | NA | NA
CASSESGRAHEQYF | TGCGCCAGCAGTGAGAGCGGGAGGGCCCACGAGCAGTACTTC | TRBJ2-7 | TRBV10-2 | TRBD2 | NA
CASRRTSGLAGANSYNEQFF | TGTGCCAGCAGAAGGACTTCGGGACTAGCGGGAGCTAATTCCTACAATGAGCAGTTCTTC | TRBJ2-1 | TRBV19 | TRBD2 | once
CAIGRQESTDTQYF | TGTGCCATCGGGAGACAGGAGTCCACAGATACGCAGTATTTT | TRBJ2-3 | TRBV10-3 | NA | NA
CASSIWVNWREVNTEAFF | TGTGCCAGTAGTATTTGGGTCAATTGGAGGGAGGTGAACACTGAAGCTTTCTTT | TRBJ1-1 | TRBV19 | NA | NA
CASSQGDRGYEQYF | TGCGCCAGCAGCCAAGGGGACAGGGGTTACGAGCAGTACTTC | TRBJ2-7 | TRBV4-1 | TRBD1 | NA
CASSGGLREGPSQFF | TGTGCCAGCAGTGGGGGGCTCAGGGAGGGTCCGTCGCAGTTCTTC | TRBJ2-1 | TRBV25-1 | NA | NA
CASSSTGPVSEAFF | TGTGCCAGCAGTTCGACAGGGCCCGTCTCTGAAGCTTTCTTT | TRBJ1-1 | TRBV3-1/TRBV3-2 | TRBD1 | NA
CASSGRRTSYEQYF | TGTGCCAGTAGCGGGAGAAGGACCTCCTACGAGCAGTACTTC | TRBJ2-7 | TRBV2 | TRBD2 | NA
CAWRGTGGTYGYGNQPQHF | TGTGCCTGGAGGGGGACAGGGGGAACTTACGGATATGGCAATCAGCCCCAGCATTTT | TRBJ1-5 | TRBV30 | TRBD1 | NA
CASSTRTSGSTDTQYF | TGTGCCAGCTCAACAAGGACTAGCGGGAGCACAGATACGCAGTATTTT | TRBJ2-3 | TRBV18 | TRBD2 | NA
CSVDPPSGTEAFF | TGCAGCGTTGACCCCCCGTCGGGCACTGAAGCTTTCTTT | TRBJ1-1 | TRBV29-1 | NA | NA
CASRGLPRETQYF | TGTGCCAGCAGGGGACTACCAAGGGAGACCCAGTACTTC | TRBJ2-5 | TRBV28 | TRBD2 | NA
CASSHFGSRGLFF | TGCGCCAGCAGCCATTTCGGGTCCCGCGGGCTGTTTTTT | TRBJ1-4 | TRBV4-1 | NA | NA
CASRSTGETQYF | TGTGCCAGCAGGTCCACCGGAGAGACCCAGTACTTC | TRBJ2-5 | TRBV6-5 | NA | once
CASSLRDNEQFF | TGCGCCAGCAGCTTAAGAGATAATGAGCAGTTCTTC | TRBJ2-1 | TRBV5-1 | NA | NA
CASSVLARYNEQFF | TGCGCCAGCAGTGTCCTAGCGAGGTACAATGAGCAGTTCTTC | TRBJ2-1 | TRBV10-2 | NA | NA
CAISEASVRNEQYF | TGTGCCATCAGTGAGGCTAGCGTCAGGAACGAGCAGTACTTC | TRBJ2-7 | TRBV10-3 | NA | NA
CASSFASSAEQYF | TGTGCCAGCAGCTTTGCTAGCTCGGCCGAGCAGTACTTC | TRBJ2-7 | TRBV7-9 | NA | NA
CAIHPSWGASGNTIYF | TGTGCCATCCACCCTTCCTGGGGAGCCTCTGGAAACACCATATATTTT | TRBJ1-3 | TRBV28 | NA | NA
CASSLYFLAGDGDTQYF | TGTGCCAGCAGCTTATATTTTCTGGCGGGAGATGGAGATACGCAGTATTTT | TRBJ2-3 | TRBV7-9 | TRBD2 | NA
CASSEAGQGRQPQHF | TGTGCCAGCAGTGAAGCCGGACAGGGAAGGCAGCCCCAGCATTTT | TRBJ1-5 | TRBV6-1 | TRBD1 | NA
CASSPRDSYEKLFF | TGTGCCAGCAGTCCCCGGGACAGCTATGAAAAACTGTTTTTT | TRBJ1-4 | TRBV27 | TRBD1 | few
CASSIGAGAPNAPLHF | TGTGCCAGCAGTATTGGGGCAGGGGCACCTAATGCACCCCTCCACTTT | TRBJ1-6 | TRBV27 | NA | NA
CATSRVPPPTGGNQEKLFF | TGTGCCACCAGCAGAGTTCCGCCGCCGACAGGGGGCAATCAAGAAAAACTGTTTTTT | TRBJ1-4 | TRBV15 | TRBD1 | NA
CASSEYGPGELFF | TGTGCCAGCAGCGAATATGGCCCCGGGGAGCTGTTTTTT | TRBJ2-2 | TRBV7-2 | NA | NA
CASSPDRGEAFF | TGTGCCAGCAGTCCCGACAGGGGCGAAGCTTTCTTT | TRBJ1-1 | TRBV6-2/TRBV6-3 | TRBD1 | NA
CASSPTSYEQYF | TGTGCCAGCAGCCCGACTAGTTACGAGCAGTACTTC | TRBJ2-7 | TRBV6-5 | NA | NA
CASTPGLAWNEQFF | TGTGCCAGTACCCCGGGACTAGCCTGGAATGAGCAGTTCTTC | TRBJ2-1 | TRBV19 | TRBD2 | NA
CASSQDAALNEKLFF | TGCGCCAGCAGCCAAGACGCAGCGCTTAATGAAAAACTGTTTTTT | TRBJ1-4 | TRBV4-3 | NA | NA
CATRAGASTDTQYF | TGTGCCACCAGAGCGGGAGCTAGCACAGATACGCAGTATTTT | TRBJ2-3 | TRBV15 | TRBD2 | NA
CASSSYRVNTEAFF | TGTGCCAGCAGTTCGTACAGGGTGAACACTGAAGCTTTCTTT | TRBJ1-1 | TRBV28 | NA | NA
CAWRVAANYGYTF | TGTGCCTGGAGGGTTGCAGCTAACTATGGCTACACCTTC | TRBJ1-2 | TRBV30 | NA | NA
CASSFGTGYTGELFF | TGTGCCAGCAGTTTCGGGACAGGATACACCGGGGAGCTGTTTTTT | TRBJ2-2 | TRBV28 | TRBD1 | NA
CASSIRGDLLYEQYF | TGTGCCAGTAGTATACGGGGGGATCTCTTGTACGAGCAGTACTTC | TRBJ2-7 | TRBV19 | TRBD2 | NA
CASSSRQGAGYEQYF | TGCGCCAGCAGCTCCAGACAGGGGGCAGGGTACGAGCAGTACTTC | TRBJ2-7 | TRBV5-1 | TRBD1 | few
CASSVVLTTDTQYF | TGTGCCAGCAGCGTAGTACTAACCACAGATACGCAGTATTTT | TRBJ2-3 | TRBV9 | NA | NA
CASSQETHAFSGRIRDTGELFF | TGCGCCAGCAGCCAAGAAACCCACGCATTCAGCGGGAGAATTCGCGACACCGGGGAGCTGTTTTTT | TRBJ2-2 | TRBV4-3 | TRBD2 | NA
CASSQSRGLRNQPQHF | TGCGCCAGCAGTCAATCGAGAGGGTTACGCAATCAGCCCCAGCATTTT | TRBJ1-5 | TRBV23-1 | NA | NA
CASSAGGSGNTIYF | TGTGCCAGCAGCGCAGGGGGTTCTGGAAACACCATATATTTT | TRBJ1-3 | TRBV9 | TRBD1 | NA
CASSVPSGRIDEQYF | TGTGCCAGCAGCGTACCTAGCGGGAGGATCGACGAGCAGTACTTC | TRBJ2-7 | TRBV11-1 | TRBD2 | NA
CASSFKLTRRYEQYF | TGTGCCAGCAGTTTTAAGTTGACCCGGCGGTACGAGCAGTACTTC | TRBJ2-7 | TRBV28 | NA | NA
CASSRNRVLYEQYF | TGTGCCAGCAGTCGTAACAGGGTTCTGTACGAGCAGTACTTC | TRBJ2-7 | TRBV28 | NA | NA
CASRWAGGVRNTIYF | TGTGCCAGCAGGTGGGCAGGGGGTGTAAGAAACACCATATATTTT | TRBJ1-3 | TRBV28 | TRBD1 | NA
CASSSRGNTQYF | TGTGCCAGCAGCTCACGGGGAAATACGCAGTATTTT | TRBJ2-3 | TRBV7-2 | NA | once
CASSSQGAGYTF | TGTGCCAGTAGTTCACAGGGGGCTGGCTACACCTTC | TRBJ1-2 | TRBV19 | TRBD1 | NA
CAISESDGGYGYTF | TGTGCCATCAGTGAGTCGGACGGAGGCTATGGCTACACCTTC | TRBJ1-2 | TRBV10-3 | NA | NA
CASSQSLRGLDTQYF | TGTGCCAGCAGCCAATCTCTCAGGGGGCTTGATACGCAGTATTTT | TRBJ2-3 | TRBV3-1/TRBV3-2 | TRBD1 | NA